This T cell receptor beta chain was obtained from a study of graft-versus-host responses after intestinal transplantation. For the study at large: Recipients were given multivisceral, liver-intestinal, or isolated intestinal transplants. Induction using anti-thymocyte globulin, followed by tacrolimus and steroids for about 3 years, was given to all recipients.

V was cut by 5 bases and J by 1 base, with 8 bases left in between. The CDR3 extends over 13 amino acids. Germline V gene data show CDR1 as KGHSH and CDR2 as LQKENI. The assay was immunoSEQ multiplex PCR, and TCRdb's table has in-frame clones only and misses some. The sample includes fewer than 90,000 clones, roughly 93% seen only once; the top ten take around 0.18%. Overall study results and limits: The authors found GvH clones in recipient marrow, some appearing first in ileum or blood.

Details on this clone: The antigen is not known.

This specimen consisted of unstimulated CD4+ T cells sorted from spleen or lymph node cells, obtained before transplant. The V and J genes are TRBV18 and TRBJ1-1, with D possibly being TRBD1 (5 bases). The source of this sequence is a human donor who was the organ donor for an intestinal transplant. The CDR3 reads CASSDDRNTEAFF. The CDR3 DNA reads TGTGCCAGCTCAGACGACAGGAACACTGAAGCTTTCTTT.